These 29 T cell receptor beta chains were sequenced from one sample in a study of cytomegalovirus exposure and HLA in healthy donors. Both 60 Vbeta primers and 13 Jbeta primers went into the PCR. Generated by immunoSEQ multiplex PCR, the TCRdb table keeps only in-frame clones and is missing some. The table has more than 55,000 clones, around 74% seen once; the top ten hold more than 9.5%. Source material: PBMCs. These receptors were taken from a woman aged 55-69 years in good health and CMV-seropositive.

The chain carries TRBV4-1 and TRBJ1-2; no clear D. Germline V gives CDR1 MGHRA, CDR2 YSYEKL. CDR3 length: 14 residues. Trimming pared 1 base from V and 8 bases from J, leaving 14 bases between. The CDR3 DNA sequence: TGCGCCAGCAGCCAAGTCACCCTATCCGGGGGCTACACCTTC. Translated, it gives CASSQVTLSGGYTF.

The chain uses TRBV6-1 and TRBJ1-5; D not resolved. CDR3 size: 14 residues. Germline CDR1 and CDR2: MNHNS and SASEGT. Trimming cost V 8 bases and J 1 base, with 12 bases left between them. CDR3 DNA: TGTGCCAGCCACACGGGGAGAAGCAATCAGCCCCAGCATTTT. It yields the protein CASHTGRSNQPQHF.

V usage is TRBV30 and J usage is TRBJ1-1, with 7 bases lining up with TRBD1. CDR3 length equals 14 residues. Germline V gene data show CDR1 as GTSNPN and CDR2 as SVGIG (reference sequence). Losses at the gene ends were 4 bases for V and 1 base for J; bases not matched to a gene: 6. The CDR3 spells CAWNIQGRNTEAFF. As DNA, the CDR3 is TGTGCCTGGAATATACAGGGGAGGAACACTGAAGCTTTCTTT. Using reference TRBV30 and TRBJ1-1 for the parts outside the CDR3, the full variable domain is SQTIHQWPATLVQPVGSPLSLECTVEGTSNPNLYWYRQAAGRGLQLLFYSVGIGQISSEVPQNLSASRPQDRQFILSSKKLLLSDSGFYLCAWNIQGRNTEAFFGQGTRLTVV.

The CDR3 here is CSVLLPGGEAFF. The CDR3 nucleotides are TGCAGCGTCCTCTTACCGGGGGGCGAAGCTTTCTTT. The J gene is TRBJ1-1, the V gene TRBV29-1; TRBD1 might be the D (6 bases). V was clipped by 6 bases and J by 8 bases, with 16 bases between them. The CDR3 covers 12 residues. Germline loops: CDR1 SQVTM, CDR2 ANQGSEA.

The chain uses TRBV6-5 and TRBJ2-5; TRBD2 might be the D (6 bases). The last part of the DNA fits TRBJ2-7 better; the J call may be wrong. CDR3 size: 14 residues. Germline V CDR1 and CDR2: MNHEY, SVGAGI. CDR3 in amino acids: CASSYSREVYEQYF. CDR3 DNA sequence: TGTGCCAGCAGTTACTCCAGGGAGGTCTACGAGCAGTACTTC.

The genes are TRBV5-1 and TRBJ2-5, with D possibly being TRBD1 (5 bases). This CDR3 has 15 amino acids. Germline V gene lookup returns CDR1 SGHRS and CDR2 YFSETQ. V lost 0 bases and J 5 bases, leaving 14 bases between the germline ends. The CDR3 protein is CASSLGGQDSETQYF. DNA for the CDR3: TGCGCCAGCAGCTTGGGAGGACAAGACAGCGAGACCCAGTACTTC.

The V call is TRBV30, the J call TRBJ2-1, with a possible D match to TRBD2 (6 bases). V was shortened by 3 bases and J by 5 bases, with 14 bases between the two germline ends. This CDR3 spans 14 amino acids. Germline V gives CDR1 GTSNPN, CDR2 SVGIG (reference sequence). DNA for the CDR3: TGTGCCTGGAGCCGGGACTTGACTAACAATGAGCAGTTCTTC. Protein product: CAWSRDLTNNEQFF.

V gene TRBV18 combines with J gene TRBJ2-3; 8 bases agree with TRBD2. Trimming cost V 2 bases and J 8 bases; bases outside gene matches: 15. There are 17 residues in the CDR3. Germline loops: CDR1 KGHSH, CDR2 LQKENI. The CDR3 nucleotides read TGTGCCAGCTCACCATTTTTCAGCGGGGGAGGAGAAGGTACGCAGTATTTT. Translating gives CASSPFFSGGGEGTQYF.

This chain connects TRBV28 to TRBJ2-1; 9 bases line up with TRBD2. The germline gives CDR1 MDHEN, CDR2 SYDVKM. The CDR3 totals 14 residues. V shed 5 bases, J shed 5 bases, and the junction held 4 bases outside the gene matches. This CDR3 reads CASSRLAADNEQFF. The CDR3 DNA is TGTGCCAGCAGTCGACTAGCGGCTGACAATGAGCAGTTCTTC.

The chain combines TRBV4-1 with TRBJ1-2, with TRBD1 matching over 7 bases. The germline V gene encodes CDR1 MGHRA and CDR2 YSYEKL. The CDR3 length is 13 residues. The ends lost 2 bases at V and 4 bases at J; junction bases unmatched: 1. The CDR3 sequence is CASSQRDSYGYTF. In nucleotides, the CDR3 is TGCGCCAGCAGCCAACGGGACAGCTATGGCTACACCTTC.

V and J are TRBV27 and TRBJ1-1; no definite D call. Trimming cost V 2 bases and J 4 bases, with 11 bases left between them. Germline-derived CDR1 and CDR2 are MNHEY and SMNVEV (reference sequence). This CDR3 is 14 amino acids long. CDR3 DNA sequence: TGTGCCAGCAGTTTAGGTAGGCGGAGCACTGAAGCTTTCTTT. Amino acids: CASSLGRRSTEAFF.

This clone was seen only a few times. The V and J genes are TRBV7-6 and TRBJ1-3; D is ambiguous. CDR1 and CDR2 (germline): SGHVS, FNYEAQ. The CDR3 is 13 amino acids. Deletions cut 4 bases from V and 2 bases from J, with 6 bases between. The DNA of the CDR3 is TGTGCCAGCAGCTCCGGGGCTGGAAACACCATATATTTT. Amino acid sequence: CASSSGAGNTIYF.

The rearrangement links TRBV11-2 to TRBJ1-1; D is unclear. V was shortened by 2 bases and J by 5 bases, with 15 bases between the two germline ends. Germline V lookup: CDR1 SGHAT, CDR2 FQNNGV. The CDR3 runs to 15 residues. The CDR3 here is CASSLNSIMRTEAFF. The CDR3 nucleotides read TGTGCCAGCAGCTTAAACTCGATCATGAGGACTGAAGCTTTCTTT.

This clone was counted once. Here the CDR3 DNA reads TGCGCCAGCAGCCCACAGGACGGGAACACTGAAGCTTTCTTT. Encoded protein: CASSPQDGNTEAFF. This chain uses TRBV5-1 with TRBJ1-1; perhaps TRBD1 as D (5 bases). The germline V and J ends were trimmed by 4 bases and 1 base, with 11 bases remaining between them. This CDR3 region has 14 residues. Germline CDR1 reads SGHRS; CDR2 reads YFSETQ.

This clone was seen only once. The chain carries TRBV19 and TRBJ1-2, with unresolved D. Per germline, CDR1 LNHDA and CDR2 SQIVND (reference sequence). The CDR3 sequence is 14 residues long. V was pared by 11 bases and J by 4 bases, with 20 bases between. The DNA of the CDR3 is TGTGCCTCCTCCACTGCCTCCCCCATCTATGGCTACACCTTC. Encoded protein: CASSTASPIYGYTF.

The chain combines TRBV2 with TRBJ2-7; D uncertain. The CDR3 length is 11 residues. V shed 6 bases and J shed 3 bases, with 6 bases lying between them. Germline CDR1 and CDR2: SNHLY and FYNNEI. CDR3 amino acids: CASSPYYEQYF. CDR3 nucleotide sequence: TGTGCCAGCAGCCCCTACTACGAGCAGTACTTC.

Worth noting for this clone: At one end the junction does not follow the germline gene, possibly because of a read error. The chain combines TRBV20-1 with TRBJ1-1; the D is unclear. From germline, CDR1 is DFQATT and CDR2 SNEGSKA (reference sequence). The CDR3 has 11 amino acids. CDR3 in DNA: TGCAGTGCTAGAGATTCAGGAGGGAGAATCTTT. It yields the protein CSARDSGGRIF.

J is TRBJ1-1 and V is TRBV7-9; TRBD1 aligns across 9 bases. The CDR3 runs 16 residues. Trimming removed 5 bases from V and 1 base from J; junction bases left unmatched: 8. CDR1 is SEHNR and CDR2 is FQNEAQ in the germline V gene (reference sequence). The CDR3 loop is CASSPSGGQGNTEAFF. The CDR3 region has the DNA TGTGCCAGCAGCCCATCAGGGGGACAGGGGAACACTGAAGCTTTCTTT.

The CDR3 coding sequence is TGTGCCAGCAGCTCCGGACAGGGACTCTCTGGGGCCAACGTCCTGACTTTC. It codes for CASSSGQGLSGANVLTF. The chain combines TRBV7-2 with TRBJ2-6, with 8 positions matching TRBD1. V shed 4 bases and J 0 bases; nucleotides not matched to a gene: 5. Germline CDR1 SGHTA, CDR2 FQGNSA. This CDR3 comprises 17 residues.

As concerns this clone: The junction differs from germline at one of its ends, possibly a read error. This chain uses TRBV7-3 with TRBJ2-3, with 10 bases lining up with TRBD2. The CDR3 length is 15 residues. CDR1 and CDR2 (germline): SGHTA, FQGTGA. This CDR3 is CASSLTSGKTDTQYF. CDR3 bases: TGTGCCAGCAGCCTAACTAGCGGGAAGACAGATACGCAGTATTTT.

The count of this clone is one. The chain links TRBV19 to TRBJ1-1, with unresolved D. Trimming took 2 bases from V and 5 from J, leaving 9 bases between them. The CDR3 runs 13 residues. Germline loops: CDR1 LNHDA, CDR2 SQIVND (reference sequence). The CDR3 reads CASSITARTEAFF. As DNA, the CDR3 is TGTGCCAGTAGTATAACGGCCAGGACTGAAGCTTTCTTT.

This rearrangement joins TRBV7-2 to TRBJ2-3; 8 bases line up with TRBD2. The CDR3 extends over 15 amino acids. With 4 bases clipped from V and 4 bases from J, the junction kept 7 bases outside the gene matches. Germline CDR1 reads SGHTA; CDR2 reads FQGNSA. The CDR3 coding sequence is TGTGCCAGCAGCTCCAGGAGCGGGGGTTCAGATACGCAGTATTTT. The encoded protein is CASSSRSGGSDTQYF.

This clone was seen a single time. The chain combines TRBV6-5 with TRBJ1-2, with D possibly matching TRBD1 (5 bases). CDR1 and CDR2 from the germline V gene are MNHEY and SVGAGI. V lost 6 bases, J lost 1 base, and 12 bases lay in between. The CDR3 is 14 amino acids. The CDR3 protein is CASSPGGSNYGYTF. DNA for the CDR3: TGTGCCAGCAGCCCCGGGGGAAGTAACTATGGCTACACCTTC.

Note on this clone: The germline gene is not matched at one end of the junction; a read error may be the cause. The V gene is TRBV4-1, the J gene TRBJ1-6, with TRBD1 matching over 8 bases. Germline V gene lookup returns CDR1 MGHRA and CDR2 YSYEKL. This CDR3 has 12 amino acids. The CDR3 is CASSPPGGDGVF. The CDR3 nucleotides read TGCGCCAGCAGCCCCCCAGGGGGCGATGGAGTCTTT.

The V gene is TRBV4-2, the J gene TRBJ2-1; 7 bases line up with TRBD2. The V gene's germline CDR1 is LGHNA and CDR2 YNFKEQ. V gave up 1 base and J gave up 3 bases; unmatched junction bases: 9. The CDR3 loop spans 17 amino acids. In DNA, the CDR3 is TGTGCCAGCAGCCAAGTTCACCGGGACTACTTCTACAATGAGCAGTTCTTC. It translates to CASSQVHRDYFYNEQFF.

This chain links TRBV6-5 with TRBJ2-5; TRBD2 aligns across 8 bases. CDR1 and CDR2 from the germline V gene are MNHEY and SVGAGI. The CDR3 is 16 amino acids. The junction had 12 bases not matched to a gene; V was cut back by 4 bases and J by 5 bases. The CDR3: CASSFKREHEGETQYF. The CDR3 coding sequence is TGTGCCAGCAGTTTCAAGCGGGAGCACGAGGGGGAGACCCAGTACTTC.

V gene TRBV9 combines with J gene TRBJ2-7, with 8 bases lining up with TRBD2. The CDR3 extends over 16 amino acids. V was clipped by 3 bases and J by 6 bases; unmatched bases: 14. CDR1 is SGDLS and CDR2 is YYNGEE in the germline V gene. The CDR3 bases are TGTGCCAGCAGCGAGAGCCCTCGACGGGGGGGCACCGAGCAGTACTTC. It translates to CASSESPRRGGTEQYF. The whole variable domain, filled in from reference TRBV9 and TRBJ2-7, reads DSGVTQTPKHLITATGQRVTLRCSPRSGDLSVYWYQQSLDQGLQFLIQYYNGEERAKGNILERFSAQQFPDLHSELNLSSLELGDSALYFCASSESPRRGGTEQYFGPGTRLTVT.

Written as DNA, the CDR3 is TGTGCCAGCAGCCCGACAGGGGGCCCTAACTATGGCTACACCTTC. Its translation: CASSPTGGPNYGYTF. This chain connects TRBV7-2 to TRBJ1-2; TRBD1 matches 10 bases. After removal of 5 bases from V and 0 bases from J, the junction contained 3 bases not matched to a gene. Germline V CDR1 and CDR2: SGHTA, FQGNSA. This CDR3 is built from 15 residues.

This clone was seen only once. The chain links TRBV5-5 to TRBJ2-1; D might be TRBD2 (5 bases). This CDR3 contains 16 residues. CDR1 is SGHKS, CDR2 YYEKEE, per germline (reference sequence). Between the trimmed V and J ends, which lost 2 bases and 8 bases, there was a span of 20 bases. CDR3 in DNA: TGTGCCAGCAGCTTTCTCTACGCCCAGACCGGGGATGAGCAGTTCTTC. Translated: CASSFLYAQTGDEQFF.